The next 6 T cell receptor beta chains were all read from a single sample in a study of CD8 T cells in ankylosing spondylitis. Study-level results: Among TCR beta sequences, a motif of several highly homologous variants appeared characteristic of ankylosing spondylitis blood.

MiXCR was run by TCRdb on the 5' RACE reads, yielding one entry per CDR3 protein. The data hold some 840,000 distinct CDR3 sequences, with 12% observed a single time. These receptors' antigens are unknown. Sequencing was performed on blood, either unsorted or a sorted T cell fraction (not recorded which). The receptor source for this set is a male donor with ankylosing spondylitis.

This clonotype came up a few times. The chain recombines TRBV4-3 with TRBJ2-7; 8 positions match TRBD1. Trimming removed 4 bases from V and 5 bases from J; junction bases left unmatched: 4. CDR1 and CDR2 from the germline V gene are LGHNA and YSLEER. This CDR3 contains 13 residues. The CDR3 loop is CASSRTGTNEQYF. The CDR3 DNA is TGCGCCAGCAGCCGGACAGGGACCAACGAGCAGTACTTC.

Only a few counts were recorded for this clonotype. The chain recombines TRBV15 with TRBJ2-7; no clear D. The V gene's germline CDR1 is LNHNV and CDR2 YYDKDF (reference sequence). The CDR3 length is 11 residues. The V end lost 0 bases, the J end lost 5 bases, and 2 bases lay between the germline ends. The CDR3 region is CATSRENEQYF. The CDR3 coding sequence is TGTGCCACCAGCAGAGAGAACGAGCAGTACTTC. The complete variable domain, with remaining parts taken from reference TRBV15 and TRBJ2-7, reads DAMVIQNPRYQVTQFGKPVTLSCSQTLNHNVMYWYQQKSSQAPKLLFHYYDKDFNNEADTPDNFQSRRPNTSFCFLDIRSPGLGDTAMYLCATSRENEQYFGPGTRLTVT.

This sequence joins TRBV3-1 and TRBJ2-3; no definite D call. Deletions cut 3 bases from V and 6 bases from J, with 13 bases between. The length of the CDR3 is 14 residues. The germline V gene has CDR1 LGHDT and CDR2 YNNKEL (reference sequence). In DNA, the CDR3 is TGTGCCAGCAGCCAGCGTCCCGGGCACGATACGCAGTATTTT. Translation: CASSQRPGHDTQYF.

This clonotype was counted ten times or more. The rearrangement joins TRBV7-2 to TRBJ2-7; D unresolved. Per the germline V gene, CDR1 is SGHTA and CDR2 is FQGNSA. This CDR3 comprises 12 residues. The germline V and J ends were trimmed by 0 bases and 8 bases, with 8 bases remaining between them. In nucleotides, the CDR3 is TGTGCCAGCAGCTTAGCAAACTTGAAGCAGTACTTC. Amino acid sequence: CASSLANLKQYF.

V is TRBV15 and J is TRBJ1-3, with a weak D call TRBD1 (6 bases). The CDR3 contains 15 residues. CDR1 is LNHNV and CDR2 is YYDKDF in the germline V gene (reference sequence). The ends were cut back, 3 bases at V and 7 bases at J, with 16 bases in the middle. The CDR3 coding sequence is TGTGCCACCAGCAGTAGCACAGGGATTGGGAACACCATATATTTT. It is translated as CATSSSTGIGNTIYF.

This clonotype occurred a few times. CDR3 nucleotides: TGCGCCAGCAGCCAGGACCCGGGAGTGGGGGACTACAGGGAGACCCAGTACTTC. Its protein is CASSQDPGVGDYRETQYF. The rearrangement joins TRBV4-1 to TRBJ2-5; TRBD2 matches 7 bases. The ends lost 3 bases at V and 5 bases at J; junction bases unmatched: 18. The germline gives CDR1 MGHRA, CDR2 YSYEKL. This CDR3 region has 18 residues.